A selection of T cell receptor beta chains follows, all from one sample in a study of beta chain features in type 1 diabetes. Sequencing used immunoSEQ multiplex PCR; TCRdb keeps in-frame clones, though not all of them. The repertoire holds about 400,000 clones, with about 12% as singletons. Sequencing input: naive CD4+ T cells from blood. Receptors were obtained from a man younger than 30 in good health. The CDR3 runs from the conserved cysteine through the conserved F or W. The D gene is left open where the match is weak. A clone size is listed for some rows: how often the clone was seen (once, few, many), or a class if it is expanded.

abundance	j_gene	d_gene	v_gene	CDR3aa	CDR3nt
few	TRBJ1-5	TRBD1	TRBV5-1	CASRPETGTHQPQHF	TGCGCCAGCAGACCTGAGACAGGGACCCATCAGCCCCAGCATTTT
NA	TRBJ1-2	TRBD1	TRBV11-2	CASSTWTGLFYGYTF	TGTGCCAGCAGCACCTGGACAGGCCTATTCTATGGCTACACCTTC
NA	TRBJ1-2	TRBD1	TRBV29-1	CSVSWGQGYGYTF	TGCAGCGTTAGTTGGGGACAGGGATATGGCTACACCTTC
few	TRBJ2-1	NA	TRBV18	CASSPRGEFSYNEQFF	TGTGCCAGCTCACCACGCGGGGAGTTCTCCTACAATGAGCAGTTCTTC
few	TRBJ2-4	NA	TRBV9	CASSVVPTIAKNIQYF	TGTGCCAGCAGCGTAGTCCCCACTATAGCCAAAAACATTCAGTACTTC
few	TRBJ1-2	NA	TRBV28	CAAWGDGYTF	TGTGCCGCTTGGGGGGATGGCTACACCTTC
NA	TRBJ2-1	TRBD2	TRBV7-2	CASSATSGTFNEQFF	TGTGCCAGCAGCGCCACTAGCGGAACCTTCAATGAGCAGTTCTTC
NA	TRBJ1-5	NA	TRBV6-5	CASGPSRGFGQPQHF	TGTGCCAGCGGTCCTTCCCGGGGGTTCGGGCAGCCCCAGCATTTT
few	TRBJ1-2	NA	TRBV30	CAWSVMRRPVNYGYTF	TGTGCCTGGAGTGTAATGCGGCGACCTGTTAACTATGGCTACACCTTC
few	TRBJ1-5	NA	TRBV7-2	CASSLGGDSNQPQHF	TGTGCCAGCAGCTTGGGGGGGGATAGCAATCAGCCCCAGCATTTT
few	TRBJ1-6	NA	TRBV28	CASSSGGSYNSPLHF	TGTGCCAGCAGTTCTGGAGGCTCCTATAATTCACCCCTCCACTTT
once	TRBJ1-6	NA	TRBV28	CASGGGSSYNSPLHF	TGTGCCAGCGGGGGAGGGAGCTCCTATAATTCACCCCTCCACTTT
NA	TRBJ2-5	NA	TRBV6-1	CASSGRSGVGTQYF	TGTGCCAGCAGTGGGAGATCAGGGGTGGGGACCCAGTACTTC
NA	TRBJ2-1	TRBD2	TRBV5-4	CASSGRTRPYNEQFF	TGTGCCAGCAGCGGACGGACTAGGCCCTACAATGAGCAGTTCTTC
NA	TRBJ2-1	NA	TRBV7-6	CASSSIRSTSLNEQFF	TGTGCCAGCAGCTCGATACGAAGTACTAGCCTCAATGAGCAGTTCTTC
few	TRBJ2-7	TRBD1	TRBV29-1	CSVEARDRGPGEQYF	TGCAGCGTTGAAGCGCGGGACAGGGGGCCGGGCGAGCAGTACTTC
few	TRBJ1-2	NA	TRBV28	CASRTRDGLWLYGYTF	TGTGCCAGCAGGACAAGAGACGGACTCTGGCTCTATGGCTACACCTTC
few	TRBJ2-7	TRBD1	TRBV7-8	CASSLQTGGLGEQYF	TGTGCCAGCAGCCTCCAGACAGGGGGGCTGGGAGAGCAGTACTTC
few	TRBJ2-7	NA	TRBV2	CASGPATYEQYF	TGTGCCAGTGGGCCTGCCACCTACGAGCAGTACTTC
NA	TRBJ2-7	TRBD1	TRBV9	CASSVAGTGPYEQYF	TGTGCCAGCAGCGTAGCGGGGACAGGACCCTACGAGCAGTACTTC
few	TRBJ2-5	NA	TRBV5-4	CASSLVGRTQETQYF	TGTGCCAGCAGCTTGGTGGGGAGGACACAAGAGACCCAGTACTTC
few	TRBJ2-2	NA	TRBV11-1	CASSSQANTGELFF	TGTGCCAGCAGCTCCCAGGCGAACACCGGGGAGCTGTTTTTT
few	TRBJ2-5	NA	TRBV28	CASSPRLNRDRETQYF	TGTGCCAGCAGTCCCCGACTGAACAGGGATCGAGAGACCCAGTACTTC
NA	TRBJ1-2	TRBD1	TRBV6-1	CASSSGTGDGYTF	TGTGCCAGCAGTTCCGGGACAGGGGACGGCTACACCTTC
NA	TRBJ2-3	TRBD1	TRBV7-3	CASSAAGTGGKAQYF	TGTGCCAGCAGCGCGGCGGGGACAGGGGGCAAGGCGCAGTATTTT
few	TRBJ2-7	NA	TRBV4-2	CASSQEYRAYEQYF	TGTGCCAGCAGCCAAGAGTACAGGGCGTACGAGCAGTACTTC
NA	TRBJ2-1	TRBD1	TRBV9	CASSAYTGGEQFF	TGTGCCAGCAGCGCCTATACAGGGGGTGAGCAGTTCTTC
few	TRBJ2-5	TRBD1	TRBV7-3	CASSRKGTGLETQYF	TGTGCCAGCAGCCGAAAAGGGACAGGGCTCGAGACCCAGTACTTC
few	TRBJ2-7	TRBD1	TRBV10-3	CAISGQGSLNEQYF	TGTGCCATCAGTGGACAGGGGTCCCTTAACGAGCAGTACTTC
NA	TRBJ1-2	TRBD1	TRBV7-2	CASDDTGVGDGYTF	TGTGCCAGTGACGATACAGGGGTCGGCGATGGCTACACCTTC
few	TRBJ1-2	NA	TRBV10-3	CAISEHRQPYGYTF	TGTGCCATCAGTGAGCACAGGCAGCCATATGGCTACACCTTC
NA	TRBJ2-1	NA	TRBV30	CAWSVWRGSYNEQFF	TGTGCCTGGAGTGTATGGCGGGGCTCCTACAATGAGCAGTTCTTC
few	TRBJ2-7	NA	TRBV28	CASSSTDSYEQYF	TGTGCCAGCAGCTCTACAGATTCCTACGAGCAGTACTTC
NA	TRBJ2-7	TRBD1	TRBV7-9	CASSDRGISYEQYF	TGTGCCAGCTCAGACAGGGGGATCTCCTACGAGCAGTACTTC
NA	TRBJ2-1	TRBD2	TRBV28	CASSSGGSSYNEQFF	TGTGCCAGCAGTTCCGGGGGGAGCTCCTACAATGAGCAGTTCTTC
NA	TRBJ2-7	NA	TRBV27	CASSLGARDYEQYF	TGTGCCAGCAGTTTGGGAGCTAGAGATTACGAGCAGTACTTC
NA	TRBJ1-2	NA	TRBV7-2	CASSLGQGSGYTF	TGTGCCAGCAGCTTAGGTCAGGGGTCGGGCTACACCTTC
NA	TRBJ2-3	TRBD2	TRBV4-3	CASSPGLAGDTQYF	TGCGCCAGCAGCCCGGGACTAGCGGGAGATACGCAGTATTTT
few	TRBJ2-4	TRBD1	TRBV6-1	CASRGQTRNIQYF	TGTGCCTCCAGGGGACAGACGCGAAACATTCAGTACTTC
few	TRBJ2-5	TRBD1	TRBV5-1	CASSATGSETQYF	TGCGCCAGCAGCGCGACAGGGTCGGAGACCCAGTACTTC
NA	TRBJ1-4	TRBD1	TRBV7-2	CASSPWTGGNEKLFF	TGTGCCAGCAGCCCGTGGACAGGGGGCAACGAAAAACTGTTTTTT
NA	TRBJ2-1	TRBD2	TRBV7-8	CASSSGPGGRAENEQFF	TGTGCCAGCAGCTCCGGACCTGGCGGGAGGGCGGAGAATGAGCAGTTCTTC
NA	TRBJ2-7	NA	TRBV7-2	CASSLSSVSSYEQYF	TGTGCCAGCAGCCTGTCGTCTGTGAGCTCCTACGAGCAGTACTTC
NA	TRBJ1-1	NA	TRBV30	CAWSVQVNTEAFF	TGTGCCTGGAGTGTACAAGTGAACACTGAAGCTTTCTTT
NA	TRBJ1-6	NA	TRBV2	CASRSSYNSPLHF	TGTGCCAGCAGGAGCTCCTATAATTCACCCCTCCACTTT
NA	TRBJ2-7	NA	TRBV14	CASSQEVGYYEQYF	TGTGCCAGCAGCCAAGAGGTGGGCTACTACGAGCAGTACTTC
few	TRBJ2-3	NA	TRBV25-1	CASIRGGWGTDTQYF	TGTGCCAGCATCCGAGGGGGATGGGGGACAGATACGCAGTATTTT
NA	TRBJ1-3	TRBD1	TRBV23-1	CASSQSRTGGSGNTIYF	TGCGCCAGCAGTCAATCGAGAACAGGGGGATCTGGAAACACCATATATTTT
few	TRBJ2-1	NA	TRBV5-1	CASSFRNEQFF	TGCGCCAGCAGCTTCCGCAATGAGCAGTTCTTC
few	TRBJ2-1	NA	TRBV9	CASSSTLGTYNEQFF	TGTGCCAGCAGCTCCACCCTCGGGACCTACAATGAGCAGTTCTTC
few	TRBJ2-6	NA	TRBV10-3	CAISESSGLLLTNVLTF	TGTGCCATCAGTGAGTCGAGCGGTCTTCTCTTGACCAACGTCCTGACTTTC
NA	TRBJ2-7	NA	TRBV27	CASRIARGGEQYF	TGTGCCAGCAGAATAGCGAGGGGGGGCGAGCAGTACTTC
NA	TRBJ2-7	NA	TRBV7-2	CASSLEDYYEQYF	TGTGCCAGCAGCTTAGAGGACTACTACGAGCAGTACTTC
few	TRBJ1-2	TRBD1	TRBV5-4	CASSSRDRGHGYTF	TGTGCCAGCAGCAGCCGGGACAGGGGGCATGGCTACACCTTC
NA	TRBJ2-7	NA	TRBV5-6	CASSLGHFAYEQYF	TGTGCCAGCAGCCTGGGACATTTTGCCTACGAGCAGTACTTC
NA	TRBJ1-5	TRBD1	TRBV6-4	CASTSLDRASNQPQHF	TGTGCCAGCACCTCCCTGGACAGGGCGAGCAATCAGCCCCAGCATTTT
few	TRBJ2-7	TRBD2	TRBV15	CATSRAGGRSYEQYF	TGTGCCACCAGCAGAGCGGGGGGGCGCTCCTACGAGCAGTACTTC
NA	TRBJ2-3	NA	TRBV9	CASSGRTTSTDTQYF	TGTGCCAGCAGCGGAAGGACTACTAGCACAGATACGCAGTATTTT
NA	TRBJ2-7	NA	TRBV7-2	CASSLLPGQRYEQYF	TGTGCCAGCAGCTTGCTTCCGGGACAACGCTACGAGCAGTACTTC